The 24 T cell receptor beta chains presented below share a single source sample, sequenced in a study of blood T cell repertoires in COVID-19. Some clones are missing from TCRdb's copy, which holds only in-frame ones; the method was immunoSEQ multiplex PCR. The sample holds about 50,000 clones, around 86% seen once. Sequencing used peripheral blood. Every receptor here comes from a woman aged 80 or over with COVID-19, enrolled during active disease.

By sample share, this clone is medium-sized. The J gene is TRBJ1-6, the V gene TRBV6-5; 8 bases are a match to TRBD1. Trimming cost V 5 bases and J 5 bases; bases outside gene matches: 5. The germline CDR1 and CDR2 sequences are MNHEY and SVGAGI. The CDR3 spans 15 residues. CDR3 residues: CASSPRTGHNSPLHF. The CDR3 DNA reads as TGTGCCAGCAGTCCCCGGACAGGGCATAATTCACCCCTCCACTTT.

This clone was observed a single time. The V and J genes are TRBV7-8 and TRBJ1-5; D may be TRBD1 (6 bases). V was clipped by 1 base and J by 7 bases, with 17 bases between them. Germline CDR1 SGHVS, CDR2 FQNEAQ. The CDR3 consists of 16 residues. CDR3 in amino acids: CASSLGWGQLFQPQHF. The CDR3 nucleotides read TGTGCCAGCAGCTTAGGGTGGGGGCAGCTGTTCCAGCCCCAGCATTTT.

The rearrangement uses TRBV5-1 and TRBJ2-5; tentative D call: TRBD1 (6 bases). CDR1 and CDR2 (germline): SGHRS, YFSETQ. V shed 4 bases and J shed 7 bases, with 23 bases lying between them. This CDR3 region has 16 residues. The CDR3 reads CASSPGLRQATVTQYF. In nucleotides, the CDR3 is TGCGCCAGCAGCCCAGGGCTGAGACAGGCCACTGTGACCCAGTACTTC. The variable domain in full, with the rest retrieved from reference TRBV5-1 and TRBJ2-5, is KAGVTQTPRYLIKTRGQQVTLSCSPISGHRSVSWYQQTPGQGLQFLFEYFSETQRNKGNFPGRFSGRQFSNSRSEMNVSTLELGDSALYLCASSPGLRQATVTQYFGPGTRLLVL.

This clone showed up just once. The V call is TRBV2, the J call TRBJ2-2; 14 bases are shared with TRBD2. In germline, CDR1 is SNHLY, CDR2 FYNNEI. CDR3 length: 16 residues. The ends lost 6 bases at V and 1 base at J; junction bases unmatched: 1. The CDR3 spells CASRGLAGVNTGELFF. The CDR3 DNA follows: TGTGCCAGCAGGGGACTAGCGGGGGTGAACACCGGGGAGCTGTTTTTT.

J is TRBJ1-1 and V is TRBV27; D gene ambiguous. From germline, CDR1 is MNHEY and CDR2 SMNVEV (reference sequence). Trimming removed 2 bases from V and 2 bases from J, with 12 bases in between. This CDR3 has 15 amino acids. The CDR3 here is CASSLRPAGNTEAFF. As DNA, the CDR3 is TGTGCCAGCAGTTTAAGGCCCGCAGGAAACACTGAAGCTTTCTTT.

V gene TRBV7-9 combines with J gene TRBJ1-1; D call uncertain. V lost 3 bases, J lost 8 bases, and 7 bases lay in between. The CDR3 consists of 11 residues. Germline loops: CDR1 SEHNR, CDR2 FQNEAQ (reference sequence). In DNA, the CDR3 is TGTGCCAGCAGCTTTGGCAGGGAAGCTTTCTTT. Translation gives CASSFGREAFF. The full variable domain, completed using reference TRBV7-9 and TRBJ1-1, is DTGVSQNPRHKITKRGQNVTFRCDPISEHNRLYWYRQTLGQGPEFLTYFQNEAQLEKSRLLSDRFSAERPKGSFSTLEIQRTEQGDSAMYLCASSFGREAFFGQGTRLTVV.

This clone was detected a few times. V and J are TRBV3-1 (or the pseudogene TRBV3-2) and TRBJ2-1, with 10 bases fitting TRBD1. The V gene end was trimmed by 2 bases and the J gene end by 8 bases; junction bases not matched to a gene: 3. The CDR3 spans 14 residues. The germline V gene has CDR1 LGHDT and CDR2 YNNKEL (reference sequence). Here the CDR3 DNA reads TGTGCCAGCAGCCAACTGACAGGGGGCTATGAGCAGTTCTTC. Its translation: CASSQLTGGYEQFF.

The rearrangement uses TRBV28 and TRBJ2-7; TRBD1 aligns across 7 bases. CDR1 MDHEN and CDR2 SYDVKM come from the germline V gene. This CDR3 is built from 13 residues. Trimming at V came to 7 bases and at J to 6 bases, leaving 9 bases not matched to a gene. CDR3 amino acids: CASNTGTAREQYF. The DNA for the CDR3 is TGTGCCAGCAATACCGGGACAGCTCGCGAGCAGTACTTC.

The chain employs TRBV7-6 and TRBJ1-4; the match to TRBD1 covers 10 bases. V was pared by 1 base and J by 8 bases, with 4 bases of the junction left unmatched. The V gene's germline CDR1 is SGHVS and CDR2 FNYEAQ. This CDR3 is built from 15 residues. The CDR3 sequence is CASSLGGQGREKLFF. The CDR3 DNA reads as TGTGCCAGCAGCTTAGGGGGACAGGGGAGGGAAAAACTGTTTTTT.

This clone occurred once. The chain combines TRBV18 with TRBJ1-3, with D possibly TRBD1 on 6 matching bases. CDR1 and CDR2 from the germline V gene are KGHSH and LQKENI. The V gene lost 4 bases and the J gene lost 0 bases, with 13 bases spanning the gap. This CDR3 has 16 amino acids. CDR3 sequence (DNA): TGTGCCAGCTCACTAGGGACACCCCGCTCTGGAAACACCATATATTTT. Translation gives CASSLGTPRSGNTIYF.

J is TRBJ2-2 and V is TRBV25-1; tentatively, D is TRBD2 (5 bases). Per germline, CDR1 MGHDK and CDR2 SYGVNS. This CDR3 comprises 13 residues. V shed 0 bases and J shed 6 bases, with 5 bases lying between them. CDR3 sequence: CASSEYGAGELFF. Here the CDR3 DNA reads TGTGCCAGCAGTGAATACGGGGCCGGGGAGCTGTTTTTT.

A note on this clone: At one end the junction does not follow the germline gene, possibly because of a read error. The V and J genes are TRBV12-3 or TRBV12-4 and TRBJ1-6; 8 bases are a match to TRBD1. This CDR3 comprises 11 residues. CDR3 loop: CASSRGQGVSF. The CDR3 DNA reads TGTGCCAGCAGCCGCGGACAGGGAGTATCCTTT.

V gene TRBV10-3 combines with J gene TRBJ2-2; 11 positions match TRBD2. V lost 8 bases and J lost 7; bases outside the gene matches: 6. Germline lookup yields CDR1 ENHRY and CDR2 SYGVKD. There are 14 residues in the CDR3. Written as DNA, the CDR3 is TGTGCCATCTTAGCGGGGGGGCAAGGCGGGGAGCTGTTTTTT. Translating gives CAILAGGQGGELFF.

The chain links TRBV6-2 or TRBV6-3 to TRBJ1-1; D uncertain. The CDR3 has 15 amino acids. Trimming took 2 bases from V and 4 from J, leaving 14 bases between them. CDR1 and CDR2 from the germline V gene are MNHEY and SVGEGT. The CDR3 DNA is TGTGCCAGCAGTTACGTTAAGAGGGTGCGCACTGAAGCTTTCTTT. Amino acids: CASSYVKRVRTEAFF.

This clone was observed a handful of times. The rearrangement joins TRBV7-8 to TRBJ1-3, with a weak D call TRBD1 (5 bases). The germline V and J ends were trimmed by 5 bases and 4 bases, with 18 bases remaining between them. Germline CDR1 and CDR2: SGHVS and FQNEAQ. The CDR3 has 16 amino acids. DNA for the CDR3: TGTGCCAGCAGCAAAGAGGCAGGGCTCAGAGGAAACACCATATATTTT. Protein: CASSKEAGLRGNTIYF. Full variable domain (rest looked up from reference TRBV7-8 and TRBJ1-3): GAGVSQSPRYKVAKRGQDVALRCDPISGHVSLFWYQQALGQGPEFLTYFQNEAQLDKSGLPSDRFFAERPEGSVSTLKIQRTQQEDSAVYLCASSKEAGLRGNTIYFGEGSWLTVV.

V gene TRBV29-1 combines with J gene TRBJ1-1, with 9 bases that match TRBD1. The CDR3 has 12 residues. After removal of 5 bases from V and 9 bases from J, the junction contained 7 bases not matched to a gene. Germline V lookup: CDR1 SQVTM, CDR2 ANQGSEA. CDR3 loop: CSVQGDRAQAFF. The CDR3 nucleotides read TGCAGCGTTCAAGGGGACAGGGCGCAAGCTTTCTTT.

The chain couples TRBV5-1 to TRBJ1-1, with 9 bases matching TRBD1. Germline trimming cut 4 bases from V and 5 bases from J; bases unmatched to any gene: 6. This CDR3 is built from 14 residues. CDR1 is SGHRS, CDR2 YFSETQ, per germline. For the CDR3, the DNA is TGCGCCAGCAGCCTTGGGACAGGGAGGACTGAAGCTTTCTTT. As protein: CASSLGTGRTEAFF.

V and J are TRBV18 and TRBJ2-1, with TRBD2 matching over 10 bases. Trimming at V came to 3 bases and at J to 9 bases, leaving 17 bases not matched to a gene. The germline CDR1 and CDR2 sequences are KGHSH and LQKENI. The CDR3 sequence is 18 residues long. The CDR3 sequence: CASSPYISSGRAFSEQFF. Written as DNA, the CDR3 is TGTGCCAGCTCACCCTATATTTCGAGCGGGAGGGCCTTTAGTGAGCAGTTCTTC.

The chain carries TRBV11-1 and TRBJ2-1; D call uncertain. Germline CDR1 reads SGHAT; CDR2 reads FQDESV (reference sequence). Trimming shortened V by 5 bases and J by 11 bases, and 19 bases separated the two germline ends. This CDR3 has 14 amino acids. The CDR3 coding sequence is TGTGCCAGCAGCCTCCTCGTGGGCCCGCAGCAGCAGTTCTTC. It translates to CASSLLVGPQQQFF. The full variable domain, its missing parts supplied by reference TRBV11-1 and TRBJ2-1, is EAEVAQSPRYKITEKSQAVAFWCDPISGHATLYWYRQILGQGPELLVQFQDESVVDDSQLPKDRFSAERLKGVDSTLKIQPAELGDSAMYLCASSLLVGPQQQFFGPGTRLTVL.

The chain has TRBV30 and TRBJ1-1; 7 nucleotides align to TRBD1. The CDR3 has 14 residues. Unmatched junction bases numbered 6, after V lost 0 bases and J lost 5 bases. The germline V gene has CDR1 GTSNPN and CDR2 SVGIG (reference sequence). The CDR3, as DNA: TGTGCCTGGAGTGTATCCAGGGGGTGGACTGAAGCTTTCTTT. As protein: CAWSVSRGWTEAFF.

The CDR3 sequence: CATSRDPQGRTTEAFF. DNA of the CDR3: TGTGCCACCAGCAGAGATCCACAGGGGAGGACCACTGAAGCTTTCTTT. The chain is built from TRBV15 and TRBJ1-1; 7 bases match TRBD1. V trimming: 0 bases; J trimming: 4 bases; junction bases outside the gene matches: 8. The CDR3 loop spans 16 amino acids. Germline loops: CDR1 LNHNV, CDR2 YYDKDF (reference sequence).

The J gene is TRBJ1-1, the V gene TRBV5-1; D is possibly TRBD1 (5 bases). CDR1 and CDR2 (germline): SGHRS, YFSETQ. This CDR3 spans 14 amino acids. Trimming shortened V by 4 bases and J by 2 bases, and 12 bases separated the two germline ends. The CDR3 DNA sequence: TGCGCCAGCAGCCGGGTGGGGGGAAACACTGAAGCTTTCTTT. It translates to CASSRVGGNTEAFF.

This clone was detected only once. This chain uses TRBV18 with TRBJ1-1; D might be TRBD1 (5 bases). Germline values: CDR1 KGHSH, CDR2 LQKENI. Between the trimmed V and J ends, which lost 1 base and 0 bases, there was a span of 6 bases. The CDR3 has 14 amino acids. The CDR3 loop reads CASSPRGLNTEAFF. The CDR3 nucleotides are TGTGCCAGCTCACCACGGGGCCTGAACACTGAAGCTTTCTTT.

CDR3 bases: TGTGCCAGCAGCTTAAGCCTGGCGGGGAGCACTGAAGCTTTCTTT. It yields the protein CASSLSLAGSTEAFF. The chain combines TRBV7-3 with TRBJ1-1; D uncertain. V gave up 1 base and J gave up 4 bases, with 13 bases separating them. The CDR3 is 15 residues long. CDR1 and CDR2 (germline): SGHTA, FQGTGA.